This T cell receptor beta chain was profiled in a study of cytomegalovirus exposure and HLA in healthy donors. Overall study findings and caveats: Because they were indistinguishable, some V segments, including TRBV6-2 and TRBV6-3, were excluded. Generally TCR sequences proved uncommon, though certain public TCRs appeared in numerous donors.

PCR employed 60 Vbeta and 13 Jbeta primers. The method was immunoSEQ multiplex PCR; TCRdb's version includes in-frame clones alone and lacks a portion of them. The sample holds approximately 100,000 clones, roughly 79% seen once. V lost 5 bases and J 1 base, leaving 2 bases between the germline ends. This CDR3 comprises 12 residues. Germline loops: CDR1 SGHTA, CDR2 FQGNSA. Donors likely had unrecorded immune exposures despite being nominally healthy when sampled. As for this clone: Its antigen is unknown.

V usage is TRBV7-2 and J usage is TRBJ2-2, with D hard to call. The material sequenced was PBMCs. This TCR came from a woman aged 45-65 years in good health and CMV-seropositive. The CDR3 region has the DNA TGTGCCAGCAGCCGGAACACCGGGGAGCTGTTTTTT. Translating it yields CASSRNTGELFF. The variable domain in full, completed from reference TRBV7-2 and TRBJ2-2, reads GAGVSQSPSNKVTEKGKDVELRCDPISGHTALYWYRQSLGQGLEFLIYFQGNSAPDKSGLPSDRFSAERTGGSVSTLTIQRTQQEDSAVYLCASSRNTGELFFGEGSRLTVL.